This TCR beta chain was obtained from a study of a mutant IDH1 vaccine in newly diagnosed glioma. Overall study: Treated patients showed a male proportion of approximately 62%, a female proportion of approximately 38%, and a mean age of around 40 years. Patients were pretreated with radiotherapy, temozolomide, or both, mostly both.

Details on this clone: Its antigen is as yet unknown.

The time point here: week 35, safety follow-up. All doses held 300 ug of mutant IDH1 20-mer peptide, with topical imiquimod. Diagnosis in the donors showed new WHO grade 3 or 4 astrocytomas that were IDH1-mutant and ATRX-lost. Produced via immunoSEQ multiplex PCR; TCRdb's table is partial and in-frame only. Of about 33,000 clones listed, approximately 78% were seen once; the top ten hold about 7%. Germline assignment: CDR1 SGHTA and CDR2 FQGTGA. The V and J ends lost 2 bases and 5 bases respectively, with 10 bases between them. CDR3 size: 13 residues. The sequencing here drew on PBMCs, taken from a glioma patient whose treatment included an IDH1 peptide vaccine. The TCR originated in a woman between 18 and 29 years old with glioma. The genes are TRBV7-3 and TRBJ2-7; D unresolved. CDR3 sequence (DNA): TGTGCCAGCAGCTTAGGGCCAGGTGACGAGCAGTACTTC. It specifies CASSLGPGDEQYF.